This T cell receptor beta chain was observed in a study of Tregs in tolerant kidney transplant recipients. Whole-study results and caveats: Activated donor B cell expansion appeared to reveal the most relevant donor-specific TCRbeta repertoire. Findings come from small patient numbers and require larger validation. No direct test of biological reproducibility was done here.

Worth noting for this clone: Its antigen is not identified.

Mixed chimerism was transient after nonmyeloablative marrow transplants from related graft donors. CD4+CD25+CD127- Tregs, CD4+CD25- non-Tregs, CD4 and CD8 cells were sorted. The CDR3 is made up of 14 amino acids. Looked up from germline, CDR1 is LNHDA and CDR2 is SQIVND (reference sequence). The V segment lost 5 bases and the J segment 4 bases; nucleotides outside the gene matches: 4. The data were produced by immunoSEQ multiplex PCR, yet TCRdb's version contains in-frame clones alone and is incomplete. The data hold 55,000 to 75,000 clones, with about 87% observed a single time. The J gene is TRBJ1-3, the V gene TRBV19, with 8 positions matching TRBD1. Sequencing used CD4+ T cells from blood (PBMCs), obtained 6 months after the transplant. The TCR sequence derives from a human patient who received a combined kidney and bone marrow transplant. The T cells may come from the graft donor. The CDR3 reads CASSPDREGNTIYF. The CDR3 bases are TGTGCCAGTAGTCCGGACAGGGAAGGAAACACCATATATTTT.